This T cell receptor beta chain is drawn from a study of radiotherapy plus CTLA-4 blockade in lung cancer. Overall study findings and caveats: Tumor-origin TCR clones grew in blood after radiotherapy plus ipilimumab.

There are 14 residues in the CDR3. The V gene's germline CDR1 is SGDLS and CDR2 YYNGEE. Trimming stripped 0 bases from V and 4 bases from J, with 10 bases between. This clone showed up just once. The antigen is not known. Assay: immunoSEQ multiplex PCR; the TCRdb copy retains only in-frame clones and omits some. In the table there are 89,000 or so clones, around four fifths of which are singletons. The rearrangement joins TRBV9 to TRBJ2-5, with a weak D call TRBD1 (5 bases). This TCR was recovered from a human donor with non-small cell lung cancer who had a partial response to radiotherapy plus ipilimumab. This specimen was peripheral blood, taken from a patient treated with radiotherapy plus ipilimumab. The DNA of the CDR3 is TGTGCCAGCAGCGTAGCTATCCAGGGAGAGACCCAGTACTTC. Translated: CASSVAIQGETQYF.